What follows are 7 T cell receptor beta chains derived from one specimen sequenced in a study of CD8+CD57+ T cells in acquired aplastic anemia. Genomic DNA served as template for TCR beta VDJ and CDR3 profiling. TCRdb reprocessed the reads with MiXCR, giving one entry per CDR3 protein. The top ten hold 7% to 10% of the sample, which has approximately 220,000 distinct CDR3 sequences, roughly half seen once. Only patients with CD8+CD57+ cell expansion on flow cytometry were chosen for sequencing. Sequencing was done on a sample of sorted CD4+, CD8+, or CD8+CD57+ T cells (not recorded which) from PBMCs. The receptors here all came from a human donor with aplastic anemia.

The gene calls are TRBV20-1 and TRBJ1-6; D gene unclear. CDR3 size: 16 residues. V was shortened by 6 bases and J by 6 bases, with 21 bases between the two germline ends. Germline V gene lookup returns CDR1 DFQATT and CDR2 SNEGSKA (reference sequence). CDR3 coding DNA: TGCAGTGCCTCCCCACACTCCCGGGCCCTTAATTCACCCCTCCACTTT. It specifies CSASPHSRALNSPLHF.

This clonotype was found many times. The V and J genes are TRBV12-3 or TRBV12-4 and TRBJ1-1; D may be TRBD1 (6 bases). The CDR3 covers 15 residues. Trimming shortened V by 6 bases and J by 8 bases, and 22 bases separated the two germline ends. The CDR3 is CASRGPGHGDREAFF. As DNA, the CDR3 is TGTGCCAGCAGGGGACCGGGACACGGTGATAGAGAAGCTTTCTTT.

This clonotype has at least ten counts. This sequence joins TRBV2 and TRBJ2-7; 9 nucleotides agree with TRBD1. V lost 5 bases to trimming and J lost 3 bases; unmatched junction nucleotides: 11. Germline values: CDR1 SNHLY, CDR2 FYNNEI. CDR3 size: 16 residues. This CDR3 is CASSIIAGTGNYEQYF. The CDR3, as DNA: TGTGCCAGCAGTATAATTGCCGGGACAGGGAACTACGAGCAGTACTTC.

The V call is TRBV24-1, the J call TRBJ2-1, with 8 bases aligning to TRBD1. Germline loops: CDR1 KGHDR, CDR2 SFDVKD. The CDR3 has 17 residues. The J segment lost 0 bases and the V segment lost 4 bases, leaving 7 bases of the junction unmatched. The CDR3 protein is CATSEPGGAGSYNEQFF. The DNA for the CDR3 is TGTGCCACCAGTGAACCAGGGGGCGCAGGCTCCTACAATGAGCAGTTCTTC.

This clonotype has ten or more counts. The rearrangement links TRBV4-1 to TRBJ2-7, with no clear D. The V end lost 1 base, the J end lost 7 bases, and 17 bases lay between the germline ends. The length of the CDR3 is 15 residues. CDR1 is MGHRA, CDR2 YSYEKL, per germline. CDR3 protein: CASSQGIGMGWEQYF. CDR3 nucleotide sequence: TGCGCCAGCAGCCAAGGTATAGGGATGGGATGGGAGCAGTACTTC.

This clonotype was counted a few times. This chain joins TRBV6-2 or TRBV6-3 and TRBJ1-5; D uncertain. The CDR3 spans 15 residues. The V gene lost 6 bases and the J gene lost 6 bases, with 18 bases spanning the gap. Germline V lookup: CDR1 MNHEY, CDR2 SVGEGT. The CDR3 sequence: CASSLTRIYGQPQHF. For the CDR3, the DNA is TGTGCCAGCAGCCTAACAAGGATTTATGGTCAGCCCCAGCATTTT.

The gene calls are TRBV10-3 and TRBJ1-1, with a possible D match to TRBD1 (6 bases). Trimming removed 5 bases from V and 1 base from J, with 20 bases in between. The germline V gene has CDR1 ENHRY and CDR2 SYGVKD. The CDR3 runs to 17 residues. Written as DNA, the CDR3 is TGTGCCATCAGTTTAATCCCCAGGAAGGACAGGAACACTGAAGCTTTCTTT. Protein sequence: CAISLIPRKDRNTEAFF.